These 17 T cell receptor beta chains were all obtained from the same sample, sequenced in a study of blood T cells in healthy people across ages. Combining a sample-barcoded 5' primer with a J-beta primer mix, a second PCR ran for roughly 6 to 12 cycles. TCRdb reprocessed the 5' RACE reads via MiXCR and lists one record per CDR3 protein. The sample yields around 1,000,000 distinct CDR3 sequences, more than 30% seen once. Sequencing was performed on blood. Receptors originate from a man aged 18 to 30 in good health.

A word on this clonotype: One junction end does not reproduce the germline sequence, and a read error may be involved. J is TRBJ2-1 and V is TRBV20-1, with 8 bases aligning to TRBD2. This CDR3 spans 15 amino acids. CDR1 DFQATT and CDR2 SNEGSKA come from the germline V gene (reference sequence). In DNA, the CDR3 is TGCAGTGCTATTACCGGGACTAGTGTGGACAATGAGCGGTTCTTC. This translates into CSAITGTSVDNERFF.

The sample holds a few counts of this clonotype. The chain combines TRBV7-2 with TRBJ2-5; 9 bases match TRBD2. Germline V gene data show CDR1 as SGHTA and CDR2 as FQGNSA. The CDR3 runs to 18 residues. Germline trimming cut 2 bases from V and 1 base from J; bases unmatched to any gene: 11. CDR3 region: CASSLMTSGGARQETQYF. The CDR3 coding sequence is TGTGCCAGCAGCTTAATGACTAGCGGCGGGGCGCGCCAAGAGACCCAGTACTTC.

Worth noting for this clonotype: The junction does not match germline at one end; this may be a read error. This rearrangement joins TRBV9 to TRBJ2-1; tentative D call: TRBD2 (6 bases). This CDR3 is 16 amino acids long. The germline CDR1 and CDR2 sequences are SGDLS and YYNGEE. DNA for the CDR3: TGTGCCAGCAGCGGACTTAGACTAGGAGGTGGGGATGAGCGGTTCTTC. Translating gives CASSGLRLGGGDERFF. Based on the CDR3 plus reference TRBV9 and TRBJ2-1, the full variable domain is DSGVTQTPKHLITATGQRVTLRCSPRSGDLSVYWYQQSLDQGLQFLIQYYNGEERAKGNILERFSAQQFPDLHSELNLSSLELGDSALYFCASSGLRLGGGDERFFGPGTRLTVL.

This clonotype was counted a few times. This may be a read error, as it is one base from a much larger clone. The V and J genes are TRBV28 and TRBJ2-3, with 9 bases aligning to TRBD1. Germline V CDR1 and CDR2: MDHEN, SYDVKM. The ends lost 10 bases at V and 3 bases at J; junction bases unmatched: 8. The CDR3 has 14 residues. The CDR3 reads CAIRPGQGTDTQYF. For the CDR3, the DNA is TGTGCCATTCGACCGGGACAGGGAACAGATACGCAGTATTTT.

The chain couples TRBV6-6 to TRBJ2-3; a weak D match, TRBD2 (6 bases). The germline V gene encodes CDR1 MNHNY and CDR2 SVGAGI (reference sequence). V was pared by 0 bases and J by 5 bases, with 15 bases between. The CDR3 is 16 residues long. The CDR3 DNA reads as TGTGCCAGCAGTTACTCGAGGGGCGGGGTGGAAGATACGCAGTATTTT. Residues: CASSYSRGGVEDTQYF.

V is TRBV4-2 and J is TRBJ1-5; D is perhaps TRBD1 (6 bases). The V end was cut by 0 bases, the J end by 1 base, with 10 bases between. CDR3 size: 16 residues. Germline CDR1 and CDR2: LGHNA and YNFKEQ. CDR3 sequence: CASSQDVGGSNQPQHF. CDR3 coding DNA: TGTGCCAGCAGCCAAGATGTAGGGGGGAGCAATCAGCCCCAGCATTTT.

The genes are TRBV28 and TRBJ1-6; D is uncertain. The V gene lost 7 bases and the J gene lost 0 bases, with 10 bases spanning the gap. Germline CDR1 MDHEN, CDR2 SYDVKM. The CDR3 spans 15 residues. The CDR3 loop is CASNLGSSYNSPLHF. CDR3 nucleotides: TGTGCCAGCAACTTGGGTTCCTCCTATAATTCACCCCTCCACTTT. Based on the CDR3 plus reference TRBV28 and TRBJ1-6, the full variable domain is DVKVTQSSRYLVKRTGEKVFLECVQDMDHENMFWYRQDPGLGLRLIYFSYDVKMKEKGDIPEGYSVSREKKERFSLILESASTNQTSMYLCASNLGSSYNSPLHFGNGTRLTVT.

This clonotype was observed a few times. J is TRBJ1-2 and V is TRBV29-1; D uncertain. Germline V CDR1 and CDR2: SQVTM, ANQGSEA. The CDR3 consists of 11 residues. The V and J ends lost 7 bases and 4 bases respectively, with 10 bases between them. This CDR3 reads CSATYSYGYTF. DNA for the CDR3: TGCAGCGCCACGTACAGCTATGGCTACACCTTC. Using reference TRBV29-1 and TRBJ1-2 for the parts outside the CDR3, the full variable domain is SAVISQKPSRDICQRGTSLTIQCQVDSQVTMMFWYRQQPGQSLTLIATANQGSEATYESGFVIDKFPISRPNLTFSTLTVSNMSPEDSSIYLCSATYSYGYTFGSGTRLTVV.

This clonotype turned up a few times. The chain links TRBV19 to TRBJ2-1; no clear D gene. Trimming cost V 3 bases and J 0 bases, with 9 bases left between them. The CDR3 contains 15 residues. Germline V gene sequence: CDR1 LNHDA, CDR2 SQIVND (reference sequence). The CDR3: CASSIYGDSYNEQFF. In nucleotides, the CDR3 is TGTGCCAGTAGTATTTACGGCGACTCCTACAATGAGCAGTTCTTC.

The V call is TRBV20-1, the J call TRBJ1-2, with D maybe TRBD1 (6 bases). V lost 6 bases and J 4 bases, leaving 18 bases between the germline ends. The CDR3 is made up of 14 amino acids. Germline V gives CDR1 DFQATT, CDR2 SNEGSKA (reference sequence). CDR3 region: CSAPGGGLGYGYTF. CDR3 DNA: TGCAGTGCCCCCGGTGGGGGGCTAGGCTATGGCTACACCTTC.

The chain couples TRBV20-1 to TRBJ2-1; 11 nucleotides align to TRBD1. V shed 1 base and J 5 bases; nucleotides not matched to a gene: 7. The CDR3 consists of 16 residues. The V gene's germline CDR1 is DFQATT and CDR2 SNEGSKA (reference sequence). The DNA for the CDR3 is TGCAGTGCTAGAGCGCCCCCGGACAGGGGGCACAATGAGCAGTTCTTC. It codes for CSARAPPDRGHNEQFF.

This clonotype showed up just a few times. V gene TRBV2 combines with J gene TRBJ1-5, with D possibly being TRBD1 (5 bases). V was trimmed by 4 bases and J by 6 bases, leaving 7 bases between them. The CDR3 length is 12 residues. Per germline, CDR1 SNHLY and CDR2 FYNNEI. CDR3 protein: CASSGGFQPQHF. CDR3 bases: TGTGCCAGCAGTGGGGGGTTTCAGCCCCAGCATTTT.

This clonotype was found a few times. V is TRBV10-3 and J is TRBJ2-5; 8 bases agree with TRBD1. The assigned J gene may be wrong: the sequence end matches TRBJ2-7 better. The CDR3 is 13 amino acids. Germline V gene data show CDR1 as ENHRY and CDR2 as SYGVKD. The CDR3 sequence: CAIKPGQEYEQYF. The CDR3 bases are TGTGCCATCAAACCGGGACAGGAGTACGAGCAGTACTTC.

A few counts support this clonotype. J is TRBJ2-7 and V is TRBV12-3 or TRBV12-4; TRBD1 matches 10 bases. The CDR3 is 15 amino acids. J gave up 2 bases and V 3 bases, and 4 bases lay outside the gene matches. The DNA for the CDR3 is TGTGCCAGCAGTTTTAGGGACAGGGGCCCCTACGAGCAGTACTTC. It yields the protein CASSFRDRGPYEQYF.

This clonotype occurred once. V usage is TRBV7-8 and J usage is TRBJ1-5; D remains ambiguous. The CDR3 loop spans 15 amino acids. Trimming stripped 1 base from V and 3 bases from J, with 10 bases between. CDR1 is SGHVS and CDR2 is FQNEAQ in the germline V gene. CDR3 residues: CASSLGRQINQPQHF. CDR3 sequence (DNA): TGTGCCAGCAGCTTAGGTCGCCAGATCAATCAGCCCCAGCATTTT.

The J gene is TRBJ1-5, the V gene TRBV12-3 or TRBV12-4, with D unclear. V lost 7 bases and J lost 1, with 14 bases in between. This CDR3 is 15 amino acids long. Here the CDR3 DNA reads TGTGCCAGCACCTTGAGGGCCGCCAGCAATCAGCCCCAGCATTTT. Translated, it gives CASTLRAASNQPQHF.

This clonotype occurred many times. The V gene is TRBV12-3 or TRBV12-4, the J gene TRBJ1-2; D remains unclear. Trimming stripped 3 bases from V and 6 bases from J, with 11 bases between. The CDR3 is 13 amino acids. In nucleotides, the CDR3 is TGTGCCAGCAGTTTGGGCACAGCCAATGGCTACACCTTC. Protein sequence: CASSLGTANGYTF.